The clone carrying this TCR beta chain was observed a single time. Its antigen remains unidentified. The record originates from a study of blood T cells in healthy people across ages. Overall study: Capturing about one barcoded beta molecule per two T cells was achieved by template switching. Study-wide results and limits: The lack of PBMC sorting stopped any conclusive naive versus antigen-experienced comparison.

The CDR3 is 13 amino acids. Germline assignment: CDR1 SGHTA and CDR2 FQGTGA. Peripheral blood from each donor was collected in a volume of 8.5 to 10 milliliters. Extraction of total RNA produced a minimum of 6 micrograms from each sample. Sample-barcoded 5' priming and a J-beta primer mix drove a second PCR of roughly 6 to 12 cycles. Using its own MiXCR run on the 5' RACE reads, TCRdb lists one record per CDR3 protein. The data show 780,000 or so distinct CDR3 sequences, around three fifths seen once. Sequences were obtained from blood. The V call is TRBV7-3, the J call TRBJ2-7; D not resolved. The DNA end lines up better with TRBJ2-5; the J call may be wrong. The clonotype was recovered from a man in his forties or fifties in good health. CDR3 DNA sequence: TGTGCCAGCAGCTTAAGTGTAATGGAGACCCAGTACTTC. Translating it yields CASSLSVMETQYF.